This T cell receptor (beta chain) was identified in a study of cytomegalovirus exposure and HLA in healthy donors (dated by TCRdb to between 2016 and 2019). Turning to the overall study: An earlier analysis of roughly 610 of the donors reported 276 Gb of sequence data and approximately 120 million unique TCR beta sequences obtained from 180 million or so T cells. About 280 gigabases of sequencing data and 70 million to 85 million unique TCR sequences were included in an early release covering around 650 HLA-typed donors. The genetic ancestry cluster associated with self-reported Caucasian donors included 65% to 90% of the 300 to 450 genotyped donors. The aim of the study was to test whether cataloging public T cell receptors could identify signatures of past pathogen exposure. The study used immunosequencing to profile the T cell repertoires of 666 subjects and linked those repertoires to cytomegalovirus serostatus. In addition to the first cohort of 666 subjects, a separate validation cohort of about 120 different subjects was used. To predict cytomegalovirus infection status, the study combined high-throughput TCR immunosequencing, statistical association of individual TCRs with disease status, and machine learning. To study patterns of TCR occurrence, a later analysis re-analyzed previously published TCR beta repertoires from hundreds of donors and added high-resolution HLA genotyping. The later analysis used no new phenotypic data to find candidate immune exposures, relying instead on TCR beta sequences and their occurrence across donors. In an earlier analysis of a few hundred of the donors, high-throughput TCR beta sequencing was used to judge whether each TCR beta V gene segment behaved as functional or pseudogenic. Donor age, sex, ethnicity and CMV serostatus were compiled together with the repertoire data. A later genetic analysis used genome-wide SNP genotypes for about 65% of the 666 donors, treating that subset as a discovery cohort. Every discovery cohort repertoire had been produced on one sequencing platform. HLA typing included class I and class II loci at four-digit resolution. Typing coverage differed by locus: A, B, C, DRB1 and DQB1 were typed in about 629-640 donors, DQA1 in about 560, DPA1 in around 580, and DPB1 in approximately 450. Because of strong linkage in the cohort, a handful of DR-DQ haplotypes were treated as single units for association and clustering. Among a few hundred genotyped donors of the cohort, an average of about 240,000 unique TCR beta nucleotide sequences were sequenced per donor, about a sixth of them non-productive. Summary of the overall study and its limitations: In the study, some 180 TCR beta chains were listed as associated with cytomegalovirus. Most CMV-associated TCR beta chains appeared to be HLA-restricted in a later analysis, and the HLA associations seemed to be driven largely by CMV exposure. In vitro tests confirmed that a few of the cytomegalovirus-associated TCR beta chains recognize cytomegalovirus antigens. The authors suggested that the approach could potentially be generalized to other disease states and immunological phenotypes. An association between a missense DCLRE1C variant and V-gene and J-gene trimming of TCR beta chains was found in a later genetic analysis and replicated in an independent cohort. Correlated functional status among segregating V segments might be attributable to linkage disequilibrium, but an unknown experimental factor could not be ruled out. When HLA alleles, especially DR and DQ, strongly co-occurred, TCR associations were difficult to assign to individual alleles. HLA typing was unavailable for some donors at each locus, so association tests used only the typed subset. Compared with equally common non-associated chains, HLA-associated TCR beta chains in a later analysis were more clonally expanded and had lower generation probabilities. This cohort had only TCR beta chains sequenced, and the lack of alpha or paired-chain data limited which features could be detected. Most TCR sequences were seen in very few donors, while some public TCRs were found in many individuals. A further reported finding was that TCR beta sequences accurately predicted the HLA-A and HLA-B alleles for most subjects in the first cohort. Some IMGT-functional V segments, including TRBV6-2 and TRBV6-3, could not be distinguished by the 87-base-pair reads and were therefore excluded. A cluster of highly shared sequence variants was judged likely to be a technical artifact of the sequencing pipeline. In a later analysis, the rate of TCR association differed among HLA loci, with DRB1 alleles having the most associated TCRs and HLA-C alleles having the fewest. In an earlier analysis of 587 of the donors, most TCR beta V segments appeared in productive rearrangements about 90% or about 30% of the time, broadly matching IMGT annotations. The classifier was reported to diagnose cytomegalovirus status with high specificity and sensitivity in both the original cohort and the validation cohort. About 17 rarely observed V segments, including chromosome 9 orphons, were excluded from the earlier analysis of about 500 of the donors because counts were too low. Several of the top co-occurrence clusters appeared to be linked to parvovirus B19, influenza, CMV and Epstein-Barr virus, according to a later analysis. The only immune exposure information available for the cohort was CMV serostatus. The presence/absence analyses assumed that sequencing depth was roughly uniform across donors, and that assumption may not be true. Specific HLA alleles were associated with around 18,000 TCR beta sequences at a false discovery rate of 0.05 in a later analysis. According to a later genetic analysis, donors in an Asian-associated ancestry cluster had fewer N-insertions in productive TCRs than the approximately 700-donor mean.

The cohort was made up of roughly 670 healthy bone marrow donors. At the time of sampling, every cohort member was nominally healthy, though immune exposures that went unrecorded were likely present. CMV serostatus was positive for almost 300 and negative for about 50% of the roughly 700 cohort members, and was not recorded for this donor. A peripheral blood sample was collected from each donor, and TCR beta sequencing was performed on peripheral blood mononuclear cells. The Qiagen DNeasy Blood Extraction Kit was used to extract genomic DNA from the blood cell samples. This clone was found once. Its antigen target is currently unknown. Within one base of it there is no much larger clone, and no base qualities were kept. CDR1 SGHDN and CDR2 FVKESK are derived from the germline V gene. Measured from the cysteine to the phenylalanine, the CDR3 is 17 residues long. The kept DNA is CDR3 alone, 51 bases in frame from the first base. Germline trimming: 1 base from V, 0 bases from J; junction bases outside gene matches: 6.

The library relied on the immunoSEQ multiplex PCR assay. For the multiplex PCR, a mixture combining 60 forward primers for TCR Vbeta segments and 13 reverse primers for TCR Jbeta segments was used. Amplification of the CDR3 region of rearranged TCR beta genes was performed with a multiplex PCR assay on genomic DNA. Amplified TCR beta libraries were sequenced as 87-base-pair reads on the Illumina HiSeq System. Under the source paper's analysis protocol: In a later analysis, 77 million or so unique TCR beta chains were counted across the 650 to 750 repertoires, and approximately 11 million of these chains were shared by at least two donors. Raw reads were error-corrected and collapsed into unique sequences by a nearest-neighbor algorithm in which closely related sequences were merged to remove PCR and sequencing errors. To assign V, D and J gene segments, CDR3 sequences were aligned to IMGT reference sequences. For a sequence to be retained, at least a six-nucleotide match to both a V gene segment and a J gene segment was required. Rearrangements were classified as productive when the CDR3 lacked stop codons and remained in frame with V and J, and all other rearrangements were classified as non-productive. CDR3 was defined by IMGT convention, running from the second conserved V-encoded cysteine to the conserved J-encoded phenylalanine. Sequences without an unambiguous match to a single V gene segment were excluded from the earlier analysis of 500 to 700 of the donors. An earlier analysis of several hundred of the donors called V segments functional above 56.7% productive rearrangements and segregating when the between-donor standard deviation exceeded 5%. A statistical classification framework was built for diagnosing cytomegalovirus status from the catalog of TCR beta chain sequences. V and J gene assignment, in a later analysis, came from comparing TCR nucleotide sequences with IMGT/GENE-DB human TR gene sequences. The TCRdist pipeline was used in a later analysis to assign CDR3 sequences and most-parsimonious VDJ recombination scenarios. In a later analysis, every TCR beta chain was defined by the combination of its CDR3 amino acid sequence and its V-gene family, and reads without a unique V-gene family were dropped. In a later analysis, 450 to 600 highly shared, low-generation-probability nucleotide sequences were removed to address suspected cross-contamination and a sequencing artifact. For each public chain, a later analysis derived a clonal expansion index from normalized ranks of inferred template counts within each repertoire. In a later analysis, generation probabilities were computed using a VDJ recombination model fitted to out-of-frame rearrangements, and the results were checked against IGoR. Hypergeometric tests were used in a later analysis to score TCR-TCR, TCR-HLA and TCR-CMV co-occurrence, with a repertoire-size bias correction applied to the TCR pairs. To estimate false discovery rates, a later analysis permuted the HLA or CMV assignments 20 times. In a later analysis, co-occurring TCRs were grouped using DBSCAN, and TCRdist sequence similarity was added for clustering within HLA-allele-positive subsets. For co-occurrence clustering, repertoires with fewer than 30,000 or more than 120,000 public chains were excluded, along with four to six repertoires with anomalous nucleotide sharing. TCRdb obtained this table from immuneACCESS and retained in-frame rearrangements with V and J assigned. These tables miss some clones; where compared with another copy, unresolved V genes account for less than half of the shortfall, and the remainder is unexplained. V and J calls and clone size come straight from that table; D and trimming were deduced from the DNA. Present in this sample are about 130,000 clones, approximately 80% of which were seen just once. The ten biggest clones cover 1% of the sample.

Sequenced material: PBMCs. This chain joins TRBV14 to TRBJ2-5; 9 central nucleotides agree with TRBD2. This clonotype was sampled from a human donor in good health. In nucleotide form, the sequence is TGTGCCAGCAGCCAAGGGAGGCTAGCGGGGAACCAAGAGACCCAGTACTTC. This sequence encodes CASSQGRLAGNQETQYF.